A single sample gave rise to the 17 T cell receptor beta chains below, sequenced in a study of T cell repertoires in cytomegalovirus infection (dated by TCRdb to the late 2010s). Sample treatment or condition, as interpreted from the label and publication: in vitro stimulation with specific CMV peptide epitopes to enrich CMV-specific T cells. No cognate antigen is known for these TCRs. Instrument on record: Illumina HiSeq 1500. TCRdb took the public reads, trimmed them with fastp at Q25, ran MiXCR for clone calling and kept in-frame beta chains. Each record represents a unique CDR3 protein, reported with the most common genes and DNA among its rows. The table for this sample lists approximately 280,000 distinct CDR3 sequences; around 20% of them were counted only once. The ten largest clones capture about 20% of the sample. Here the sequenced sample was cultured PBMCs, taken from culture after CMV antigen stimulation. All receptors come from a human donor in good health (CMV status not recorded). Some clones in this sample may be carry-over from other donors' samples.

This clonotype was seen ten or more times. The rearrangement uses TRBV7-9 and TRBJ2-5; TRBD2 matches at 7 bases. J was trimmed by 3 bases and V by 6 bases; bases with no gene match: 1. Germline CDR1 is SEHNR and CDR2 is FQNEAQ (reference sequence). CDR3 size: 12 residues. CDR3: CASSRGEETQYF. Here the CDR3 DNA reads TGTGCCAGCAGTCGGGGGGAAGAGACCCAGTACTTC.

The gene calls are TRBV7-9 and TRBJ2-7; tentative D call: TRBD1 (6 bases). V lost 5 bases and J 7 bases, leaving 21 bases between the germline ends. The germline V gene encodes CDR1 SEHNR and CDR2 FQNEAQ (reference sequence). The CDR3 is 15 amino acids. CDR3 sequence reads: CASSSRGPQKLEQYF. The CDR3 bases are TGTGCCAGCAGCAGCAGGGGACCCCAGAAGCTGGAGCAGTACTTC. Full variable domain (rest looked up from reference TRBV7-9 and TRBJ2-7): DTGVSQNPRHKITKRGQNVTFRCDPISEHNRLYWYRQTLGQGPEFLTYFQNEAQLEKSRLLSDRFSAERPKGSFSTLEIQRTEQGDSAMYLCASSSRGPQKLEQYFGPGTRLTVT.

On this clonotype: One end of the junction fails to match germline, which may point to a read error. The chain has TRBV5-1 and TRBJ1-2; no clear D gene. Germline V gene sequence: CDR1 SGHRS, CDR2 YFSETQ. The CDR3 sequence is 15 residues long. The CDR3 DNA follows: TGCGCCAGCAGCTTGGTTATTGCGGGAAACTATGCCTACACCTTC. Translating it yields CASSLVIAGNYAYTF.

The sample holds many counts of this clonotype. This rearrangement joins TRBV7-2 to TRBJ2-7, with 7 bases aligning to TRBD2. The V gene's germline CDR1 is SGHTA and CDR2 FQGNSA. V lost 4 bases and J lost 3; bases outside the gene matches: 18. The CDR3 has 18 amino acids. The DNA for the CDR3 is TGTGCCAGCAGCTCATGGGGAGGGAGCGGCCTAGGTGGCTACGAGCAGTACTTC. Protein sequence: CASSSWGGSGLGGYEQYF.

V usage is TRBV7-2 and J usage is TRBJ1-2; D remains unclear. CDR1 is SGHTA, CDR2 FQGNSA, per germline. The V gene lost 5 bases and the J gene lost 5 bases, with 18 bases spanning the gap. The CDR3 loop spans 15 amino acids. CDR3 DNA sequence: TGTGCCAGCAGCCCAGCCTATGGCAGATTATATGGCTACACCTTC. It specifies CASSPAYGRLYGYTF.

This clonotype was observed a handful of times. The V and J genes are TRBV5-4 and TRBJ1-4; a possible D gene is TRBD1 (6 bases). Trimming stripped 0 bases from V and 7 bases from J, with 13 bases between. This CDR3 region has 15 residues. CDR1 is SGHNT, CDR2 YYREEE, per germline (reference sequence). The CDR3 DNA reads TGTGCCAGCAGCTTGGCTCGGGGGCTGAGTGAAAAACTGTTTTTT. Its translation is CASSLARGLSEKLFF.

The chain employs TRBV7-2 and TRBJ2-3; D might be TRBD1 (5 bases). Trimming pared 3 bases from V and 0 bases from J, leaving 10 bases between. The length of the CDR3 is 15 residues. Germline values: CDR1 SGHTA, CDR2 FQGNSA. The CDR3 protein is CASSLGQASTDTQYF. CDR3 nucleotide sequence: TGTGCCAGCAGCTTGGGGCAGGCTAGCACAGATACGCAGTATTTT.

The CDR3 reads CASVTVDRGADTQYF. DNA of the CDR3: TGTGCCAGCGTCACCGTCGACAGGGGCGCAGATACGCAGTATTTT. The V call is TRBV7-6, the J call TRBJ2-3; 8 nucleotides line up with TRBD1. V shed 8 bases and J 4 bases; nucleotides not matched to a gene: 11. The germline V gene has CDR1 SGHVS and CDR2 FNYEAQ. The CDR3 covers 15 residues.

This chain joins TRBV4-1 and TRBJ2-7; weak D call: TRBD2 (5 bases). This CDR3 spans 16 amino acids. Between the trimmed V and J ends, which lost 3 bases and 4 bases, there was a span of 19 bases. Germline CDR1 is MGHRA and CDR2 is YSYEKL. CDR3 protein: CASSQGTGLLVYEQYF. For the CDR3, the DNA is TGCGCCAGCAGCCAGGGTACTGGACTGCTAGTATACGAGCAGTACTTC.

This clonotype was counted at least ten times. This chain joins TRBV7-9 and TRBJ1-4; D is unclear. The V gene lost 5 bases and the J gene lost 3 bases, with 10 bases spanning the gap. Per germline, CDR1 SEHNR and CDR2 FQNEAQ (reference sequence). The CDR3 covers 14 residues. Here the CDR3 DNA reads TGTGCCAGCAGCCGTCGGGTAGCTAATGAAAAACTGTTTTTT. Its translation is CASSRRVANEKLFF.

This clonotype was observed a single time. The chain employs TRBV3-1 and TRBJ1-2, with D tentatively TRBD1 (6 bases). This CDR3 has 16 residues. V dropped 4 bases and J dropped 6 bases, with 21 bases sitting between them. Germline loops: CDR1 LGHDT, CDR2 YNNKEL (reference sequence). DNA for the CDR3: TGTGCCAGCAGCCCAAGGCGGGACATAACTATACATGGCTACACCTTC. Translated: CASSPRRDITIHGYTF.

J is TRBJ2-5 and V is TRBV30; either TRBD1 or TRBD2 may fit D (5 bases each). The CDR3 sequence is 15 residues long. CDR1 is GTSNPN, CDR2 SVGIG, per germline (reference sequence). V shed 3 bases and J shed 5 bases, with 19 bases lying between them. CDR3 amino acids: CAWSVQLRGWETQYF. As DNA, the CDR3 is TGTGCCTGGAGCGTACAGTTGAGGGGATGGGAGACCCAGTACTTC.

This clonotype was seen only a few times. The V gene is TRBV11-2, the J gene TRBJ1-4; TRBD1 agrees at 9 bases. Unmatched junction bases numbered 8, after V lost 2 bases and J lost 13 bases. CDR3 length: 14 amino acids. CDR1 is SGHAT, CDR2 FQNNGV, per germline. The CDR3 spells CASSLPQDRGRLFF. As DNA, the CDR3 is TGTGCCAGCAGCTTACCACAGGACAGGGGAAGACTGTTTTTT.

This clonotype was seen many times. The chain is built from TRBV20-1 and TRBJ2-1; 12 nucleotides agree with TRBD2. There are 16 residues in the CDR3. Germline CDR1 reads DFQATT; CDR2 reads SNEGSKA (reference sequence). Unmatched junction bases numbered 9, after V lost 5 bases and J lost 4 bases. The CDR3 nucleotides are TGCAGTGCTCCTCGCTCCGGACTAGCGGGGTACAATGAGCAGTTCTTC. Its translation is CSAPRSGLAGYNEQFF.

This clonotype was counted many times. CDR3 in DNA: TGTGCCAGCAGCGTCCGACAGGCCAACAATGAGCAGTTCTTC. This codes for CASSVRQANNEQFF. The chain is built from TRBV9 and TRBJ2-1, with D possibly TRBD1 on 6 matching bases. The CDR3 contains 14 residues. The germline V gene has CDR1 SGDLS and CDR2 YYNGEE. V gave up 2 bases and J gave up 5 bases, with 11 bases separating them.

The chain combines TRBV5-1 with TRBJ2-1; 7 bases line up with TRBD2. The V and J ends lost 2 bases and 6 bases, in that order; junction bases with no gene match: 8. This CDR3 region has 15 residues. In germline, CDR1 is SGHRS, CDR2 YFSETQ. The CDR3 coding sequence is TGCGCCAGCAGCTTTGCGGGAGTGTCTGGCAATGAGCAGTTCTTC. Translated: CASSFAGVSGNEQFF.

This clonotype was seen only a few times. DNA of the CDR3: TGTGCCAGCAGCCCCCGGACTAGCGAGACCCAGTACTTC. It yields the protein CASSPRTSETQYF. The J gene is TRBJ2-5, the V gene TRBV7-2; 8 bases are shared with TRBD2. The CDR3 totals 13 residues. With V trimmed by 5 bases and J by 5 bases, 4 bases remained unmatched. Germline CDR1 and CDR2: SGHTA and FQGNSA.